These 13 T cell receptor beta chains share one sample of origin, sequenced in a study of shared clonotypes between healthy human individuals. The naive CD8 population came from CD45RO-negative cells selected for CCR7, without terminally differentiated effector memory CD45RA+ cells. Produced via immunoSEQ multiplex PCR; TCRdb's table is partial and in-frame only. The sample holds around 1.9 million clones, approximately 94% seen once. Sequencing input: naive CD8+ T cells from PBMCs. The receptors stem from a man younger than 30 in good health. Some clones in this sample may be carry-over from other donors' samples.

CDR3 region: CARDVRPSYGYTF. CDR3 DNA: TGTGCCAGAGATGTGAGGCCATCATATGGCTACACCTTC. This chain uses TRBV6-5 with TRBJ1-2; D is uncertain. Germline assignment: CDR1 MNHEY and CDR2 SVGAGI. The CDR3 runs 13 residues. V was trimmed by 9 bases and J by 5 bases, leaving 16 bases between them.

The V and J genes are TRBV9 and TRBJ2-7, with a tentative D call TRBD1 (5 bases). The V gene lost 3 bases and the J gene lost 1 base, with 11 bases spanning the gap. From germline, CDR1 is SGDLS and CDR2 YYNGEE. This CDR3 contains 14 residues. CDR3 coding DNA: TGTGCCAGCAGCGAAGGGGCGGCATCCTACGAGCAGTACTTC. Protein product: CASSEGAASYEQYF. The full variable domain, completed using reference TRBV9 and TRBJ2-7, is DSGVTQTPKHLITATGQRVTLRCSPRSGDLSVYWYQQSLDQGLQFLIQYYNGEERAKGNILERFSAQQFPDLHSELNLSSLELGDSALYFCASSEGAASYEQYFGPGTRLTVT.

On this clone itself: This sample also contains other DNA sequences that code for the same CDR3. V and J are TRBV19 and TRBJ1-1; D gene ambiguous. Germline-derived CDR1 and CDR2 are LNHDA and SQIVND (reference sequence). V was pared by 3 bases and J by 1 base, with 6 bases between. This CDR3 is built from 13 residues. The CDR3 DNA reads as TGTGCCAGTAGTATTGTGACGAACACTGAAGCTTTCTTT. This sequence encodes CASSIVTNTEAFF.

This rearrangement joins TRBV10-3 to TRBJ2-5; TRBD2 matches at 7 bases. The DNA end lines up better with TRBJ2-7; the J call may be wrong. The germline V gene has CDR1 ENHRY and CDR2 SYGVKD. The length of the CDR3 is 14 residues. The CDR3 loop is CAISAGRELNEQYF. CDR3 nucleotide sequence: TGTGCCATCAGTGCTGGGCGGGAGCTAAACGAGCAGTACTTC.

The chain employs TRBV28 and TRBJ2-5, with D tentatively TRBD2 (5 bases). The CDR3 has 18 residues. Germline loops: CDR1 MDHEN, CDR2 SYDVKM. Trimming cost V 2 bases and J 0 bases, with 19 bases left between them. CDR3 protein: CASSLPKGRAQNQETQYF. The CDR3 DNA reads TGTGCCAGCAGTTTACCGAAAGGGCGGGCCCAAAACCAAGAGACCCAGTACTTC.

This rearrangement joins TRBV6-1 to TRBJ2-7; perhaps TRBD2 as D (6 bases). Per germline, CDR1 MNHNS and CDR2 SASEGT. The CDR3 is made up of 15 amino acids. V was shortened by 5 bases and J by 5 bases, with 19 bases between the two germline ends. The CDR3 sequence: CASSSGVRTRNEQYF. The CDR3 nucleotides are TGTGCCAGCAGTTCGGGAGTGAGGACCCGCAACGAGCAGTACTTC.

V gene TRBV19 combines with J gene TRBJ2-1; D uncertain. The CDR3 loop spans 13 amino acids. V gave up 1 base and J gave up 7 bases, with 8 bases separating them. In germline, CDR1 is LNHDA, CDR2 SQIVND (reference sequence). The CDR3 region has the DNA TGTGCCAGTAGTATAGTAGGCTGGAATGAGCAGTTCTTC. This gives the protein CASSIVGWNEQFF.

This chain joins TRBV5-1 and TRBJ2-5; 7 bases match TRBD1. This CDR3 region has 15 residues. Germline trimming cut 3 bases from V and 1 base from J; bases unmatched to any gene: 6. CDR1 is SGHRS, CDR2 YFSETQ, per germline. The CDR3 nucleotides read TGCGCCAGCAGCTCTCTCCGACAGGGCCAAGAGACCCAGTACTTC. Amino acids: CASSSLRQGQETQYF.

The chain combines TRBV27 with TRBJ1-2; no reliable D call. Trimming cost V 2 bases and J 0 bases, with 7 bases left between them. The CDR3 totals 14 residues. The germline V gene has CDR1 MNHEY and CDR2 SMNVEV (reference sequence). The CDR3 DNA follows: TGTGCCAGCAGTTTAGACATCGCTAACTATGGCTACACCTTC. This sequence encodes CASSLDIANYGYTF.

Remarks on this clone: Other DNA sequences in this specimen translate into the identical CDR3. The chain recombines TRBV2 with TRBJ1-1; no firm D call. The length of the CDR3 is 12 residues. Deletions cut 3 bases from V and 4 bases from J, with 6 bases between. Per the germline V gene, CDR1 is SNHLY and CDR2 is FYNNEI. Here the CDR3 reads CASSERGTEAFF. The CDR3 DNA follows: TGTGCCAGCAGTGAGCGGGGCACTGAAGCTTTCTTT.

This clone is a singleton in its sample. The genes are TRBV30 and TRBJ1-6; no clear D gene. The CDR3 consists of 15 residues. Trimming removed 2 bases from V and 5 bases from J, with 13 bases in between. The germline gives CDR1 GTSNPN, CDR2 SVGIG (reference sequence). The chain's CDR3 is CAWSFGGYNNSPLHF. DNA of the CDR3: TGTGCCTGGAGTTTCGGCGGATATAATAATTCACCCCTCCACTTT.

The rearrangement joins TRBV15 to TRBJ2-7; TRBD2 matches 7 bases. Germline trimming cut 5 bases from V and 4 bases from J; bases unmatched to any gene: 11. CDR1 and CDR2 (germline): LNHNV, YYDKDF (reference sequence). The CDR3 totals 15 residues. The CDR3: CATSPAGLGWYEQYF. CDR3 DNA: TGTGCCACCAGCCCCGCCGGACTAGGCTGGTACGAGCAGTACTTC.

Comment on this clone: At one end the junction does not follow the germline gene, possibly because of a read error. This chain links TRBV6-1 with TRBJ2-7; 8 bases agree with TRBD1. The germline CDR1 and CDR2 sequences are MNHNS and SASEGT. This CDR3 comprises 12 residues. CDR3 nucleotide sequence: TGTGCCAGCAGTGAAGCGGACAGGGAGATTGTGTTC. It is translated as CASSEADREIVF.